Following are 8 T cell receptor beta chains from one sample sequenced in a study of blood T cells in healthy people across ages. With a J-beta primer mix and a sample-barcoded 5' primer, a second PCR ran 7 to 11 cycles. Each CDR3 protein gets one entry after TCRdb re-called the 5' RACE reads with MiXCR. The sample lists about 1,500,000 distinct CDR3 sequences, about 30% occurring once. The sequenced sample consisted of blood. These receptor sequences come from a woman in her twenties or thirties in good health.

This clonotype came up a few times. The rearrangement links TRBV20-1 to TRBJ2-7, with TRBD2 matching 8 bases. Germline values: CDR1 DFQATT, CDR2 SNEGSKA (reference sequence). The CDR3 is 12 amino acids. This CDR3 is CRAGGSIHEQYF. DNA for the CDR3: TGCAGGGCGGGGGGCAGTATCCACGAGCAGTACTTC.

The chain couples TRBV10-2 to TRBJ1-1; D remains unclear. CDR3 length equals 13 residues. Trimming cost V 6 bases and J 0 bases, with 8 bases left between them. Germline values: CDR1 WSHSY, CDR2 SAAADI. The CDR3 region has the DNA TGCGCCAGCAGATCATCCGTGAACACTGAAGCTTTCTTT. It yields the protein CASRSSVNTEAFF.

The CDR3 here is CASGMRYNEQFF. CDR3 DNA sequence: TGTGCCAGCGGAATGAGATACAATGAGCAGTTCTTC. J is TRBJ2-1 and V is TRBV7-9, with D uncertain. The germline V and J ends were trimmed by 8 bases and 4 bases, with 9 bases remaining between them. The V gene's germline CDR1 is SEHNR and CDR2 FQNEAQ (reference sequence). This CDR3 has 12 amino acids.

This chain uses TRBV7-2 with TRBJ2-1; 10 bases fit TRBD1. V dropped 4 bases and J dropped 4; count of bases not matched to a gene: 7. The CDR3 has 16 amino acids. Germline V gene data show CDR1 as SGHTA and CDR2 as FQGNSA. CDR3 coding DNA: TGTGCCAGCAGCTCCGAAGGACAGGGGGGATACAATGAGCAGTTCTTC. It specifies CASSSEGQGGYNEQFF.

This clonotype has more than one count but fewer than ten. V usage is TRBV7-2 and J usage is TRBJ2-1, with 7 nucleotides matching TRBD2. V was clipped by 3 bases and J by 8 bases; unmatched bases: 7. The CDR3 covers 14 residues. The germline CDR1 and CDR2 sequences are SGHTA and FQGNSA. The CDR3 here is CASSFSREIHEQFF. For the CDR3, the DNA is TGTGCCAGCAGCTTCTCGCGGGAGATCCATGAGCAGTTCTTC.

CDR3 coding DNA: TGTGCCAGCAGCCCGATGACTAGCGGAGGGGGAGATACGCAGTATTTT. Protein: CASSPMTSGGGDTQYF. The V and J genes are TRBV5-4 and TRBJ2-3; 9 bases align to TRBD2. Germline V lookup: CDR1 SGHNT, CDR2 YYREEE (reference sequence). The CDR3 has 16 residues. Trimming took 4 bases from V and 5 from J; bases not matched to a gene: 11.

With respect to this clonotype: This may be a read error, as it is one base from a much larger clone. The chain is built from TRBV28 and TRBJ2-5; D remains unclear. The CDR3 has 13 amino acids. The germline V gene encodes CDR1 MDHEN and CDR2 SYDVKM. V gave up 4 bases and J gave up 4 bases, with 10 bases separating them. This CDR3 reads CASSSTKGETQYF. DNA of the CDR3: TGTGCCAGCAGTTCGACGAAAGGAGAGACCCAGTACTTC. The full variable domain, with the rest looked up from reference TRBV28 and TRBJ2-5, is DVKVTQSSRYLVKRTGEKVFLECVQDMDHENMFWYRQDPGLGLRLIYFSYDVKMKEKGDIPEGYSVSREKKERFSLILESASTNQTSMYLCASSSTKGETQYFGPGTRLLVL.

This clonotype was counted only a few times. The chain couples TRBV29-1 to TRBJ2-3; 10 positions agree with TRBD2. V shed 8 bases and J 2 bases; nucleotides not matched to a gene: 7. CDR1 and CDR2 from the germline V gene are SQVTM and ANQGSEA. This CDR3 spans 14 amino acids. The CDR3 spells CSSQTSGPTDTQYF. For the CDR3, the DNA is TGCAGCTCCCAGACTAGCGGGCCCACAGATACGCAGTATTTT.